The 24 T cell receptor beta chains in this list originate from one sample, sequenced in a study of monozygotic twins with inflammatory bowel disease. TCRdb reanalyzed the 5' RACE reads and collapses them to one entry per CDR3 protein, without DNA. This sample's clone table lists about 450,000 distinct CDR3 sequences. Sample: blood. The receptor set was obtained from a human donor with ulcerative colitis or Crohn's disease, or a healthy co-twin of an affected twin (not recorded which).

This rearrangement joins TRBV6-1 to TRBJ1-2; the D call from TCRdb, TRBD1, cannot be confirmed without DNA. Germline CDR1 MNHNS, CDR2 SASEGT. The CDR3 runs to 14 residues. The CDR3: CASRQQGTNYGYTF.

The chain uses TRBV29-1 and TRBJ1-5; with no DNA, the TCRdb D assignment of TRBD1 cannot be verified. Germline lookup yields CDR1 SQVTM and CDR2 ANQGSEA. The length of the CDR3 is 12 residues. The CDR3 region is CSVAGMGQPQHF.

CDR3 loop: CASSQGPSGDTQYF. This chain connects TRBV5-1 to TRBJ2-3. Looked up from germline, CDR1 is SGHRS and CDR2 is YFSETQ. The CDR3 contains 14 residues.

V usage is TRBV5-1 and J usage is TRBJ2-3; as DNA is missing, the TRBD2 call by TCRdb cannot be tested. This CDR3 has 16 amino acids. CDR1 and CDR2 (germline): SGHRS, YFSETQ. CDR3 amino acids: CASSSEPGLVSDTQYF.

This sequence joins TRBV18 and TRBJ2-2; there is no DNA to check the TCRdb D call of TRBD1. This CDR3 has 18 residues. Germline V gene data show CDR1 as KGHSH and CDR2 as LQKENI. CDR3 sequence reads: CASSPLGQSIPNTGELFF. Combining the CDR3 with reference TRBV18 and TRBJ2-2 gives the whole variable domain NAGVMQNPRHLVRRRGQEARLRCSPMKGHSHVYWYRQLPEEGLKFMVYLQKENIIDESGMPKERFSAEFPKEGPSILRIQQVVRGDSAAYFCASSPLGQSIPNTGELFFGEGSRLTVL.

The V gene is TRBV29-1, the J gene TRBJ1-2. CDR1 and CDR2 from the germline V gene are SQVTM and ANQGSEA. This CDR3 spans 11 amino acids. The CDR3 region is CSVTTNYGYTF.

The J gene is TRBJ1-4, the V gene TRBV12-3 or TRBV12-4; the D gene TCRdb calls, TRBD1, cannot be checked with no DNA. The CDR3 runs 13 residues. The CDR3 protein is CASSFWGYEKLFF.

The CDR3 is CASSGEAYNEQFF. V and J are TRBV25-1 and TRBJ2-1; TCRdb's D call, TRBD2, is unchecked because there is no DNA. CDR3 length equals 13 residues. Germline CDR1 and CDR2: MGHDK and SYGVNS.

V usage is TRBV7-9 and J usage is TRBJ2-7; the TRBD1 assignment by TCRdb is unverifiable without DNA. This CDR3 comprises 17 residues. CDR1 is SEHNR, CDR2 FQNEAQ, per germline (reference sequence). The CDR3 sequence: CASSLRGGTGTDNEQYF.

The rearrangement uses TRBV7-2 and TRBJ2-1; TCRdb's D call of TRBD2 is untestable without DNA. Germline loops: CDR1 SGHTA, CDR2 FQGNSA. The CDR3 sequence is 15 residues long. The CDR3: CASSLAGTFYNEQFF.

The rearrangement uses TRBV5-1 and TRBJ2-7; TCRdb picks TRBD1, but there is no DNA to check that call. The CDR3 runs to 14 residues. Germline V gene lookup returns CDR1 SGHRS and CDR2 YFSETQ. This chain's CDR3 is CASKAGTGDFEQYF.

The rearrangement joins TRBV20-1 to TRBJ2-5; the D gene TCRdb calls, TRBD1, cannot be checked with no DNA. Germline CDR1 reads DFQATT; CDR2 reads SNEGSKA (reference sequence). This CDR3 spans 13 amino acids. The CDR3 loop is CSATKGGSETQYF.

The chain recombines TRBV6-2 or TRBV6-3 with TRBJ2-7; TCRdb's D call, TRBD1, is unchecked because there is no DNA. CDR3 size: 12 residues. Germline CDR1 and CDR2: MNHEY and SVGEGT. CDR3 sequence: CASSSGPREQYF.

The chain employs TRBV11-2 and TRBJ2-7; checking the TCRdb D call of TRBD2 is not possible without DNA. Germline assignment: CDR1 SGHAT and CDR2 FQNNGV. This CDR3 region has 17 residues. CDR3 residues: CASSLEGLAGNNYEQYF.

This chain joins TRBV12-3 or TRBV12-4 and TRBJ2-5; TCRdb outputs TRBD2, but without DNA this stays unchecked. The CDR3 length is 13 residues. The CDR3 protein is CASSFGGVETQYF.

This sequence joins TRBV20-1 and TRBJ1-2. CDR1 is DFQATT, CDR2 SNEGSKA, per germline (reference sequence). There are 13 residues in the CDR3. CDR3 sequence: CSASDRRDYGYTF.

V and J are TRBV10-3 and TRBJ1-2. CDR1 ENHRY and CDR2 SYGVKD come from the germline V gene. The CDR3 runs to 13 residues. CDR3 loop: CAISTSGDYGYTF.

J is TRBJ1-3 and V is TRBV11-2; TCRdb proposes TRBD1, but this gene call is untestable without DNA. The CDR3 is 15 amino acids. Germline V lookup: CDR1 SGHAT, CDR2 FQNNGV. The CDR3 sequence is CASSPGGAKGNTIYF.

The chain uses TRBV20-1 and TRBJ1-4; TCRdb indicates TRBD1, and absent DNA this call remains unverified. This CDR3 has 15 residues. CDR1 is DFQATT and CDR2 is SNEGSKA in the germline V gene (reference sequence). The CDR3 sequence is CSASAGGAVNEKLFF.

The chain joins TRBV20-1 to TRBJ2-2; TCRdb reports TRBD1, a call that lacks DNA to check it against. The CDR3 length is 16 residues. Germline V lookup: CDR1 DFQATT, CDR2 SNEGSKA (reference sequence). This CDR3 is CSASRLGGIDTGELFF.

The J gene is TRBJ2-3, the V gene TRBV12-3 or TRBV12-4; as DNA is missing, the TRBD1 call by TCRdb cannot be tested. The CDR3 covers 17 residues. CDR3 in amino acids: CASSLFWTGVIEDTQYF.

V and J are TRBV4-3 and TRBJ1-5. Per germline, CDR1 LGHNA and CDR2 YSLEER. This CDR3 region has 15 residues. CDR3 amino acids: CASSREFLSNQPQHF.

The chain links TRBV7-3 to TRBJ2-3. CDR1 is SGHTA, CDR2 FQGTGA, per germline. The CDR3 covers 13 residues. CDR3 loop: CASSPRRADTQYF.

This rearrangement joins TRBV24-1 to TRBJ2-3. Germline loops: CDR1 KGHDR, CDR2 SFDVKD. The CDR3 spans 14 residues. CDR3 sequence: CATSDPSRTDTQYF.